This T cell receptor beta chain was retrieved from a study of T cell changes during pregnancy in multiple sclerosis. V lost 1 base, J lost 8 bases, and 7 bases stayed unmatched. The CDR3 runs to 15 residues. The germline gives CDR1 SGHTA, CDR2 FQGNSA. TCRdb's copy holds only in-frame clones and misses some; the assay was immunoSEQ multiplex PCR. This table holds tens of thousands of clones, 92% found once. J is TRBJ1-2 and V is TRBV7-2; TRBD1 aligns across 10 bases. The TCR sequence derives from a female donor with multiple sclerosis, enrolled in a pregnancy study. The specimen comprised CD4+ T cells from peripheral blood mononuclear cells, sampled before pregnancy. The CDR3 region is CASSLEGQGSRGYTF. The CDR3 coding sequence is TGTGCCAGCAGCTTAGAGGGACAGGGGTCTCGAGGCTACACCTTC.